This T cell receptor beta chain was recovered during a study of T cells after yellow fever vaccination (dated by TCRdb to between 2018 and 2020). Some background on the complete study: The SMART-Seq v4 Ultra Low Input RNA kit was used to prepare libraries from fractions with low cell numbers. Two healthy male donors made up the cohort, one aged 18 to 29 years and the other aged 30 to 40 years. To follow T-cell clones before and after both primary and booster YFV17D yellow fever vaccination, bulk TCR alpha and beta repertoires underwent longitudinal sequencing. Blood samples were taken at several timepoints before and after primary and secondary immunization, and bulk PBMC replicates and cell subsets were isolated. Overall study results and their limits: Most clones expanded after primary vaccination were re-detected after the booster (around 96% of CD4 and around nine tenths of CD8), suggesting broad memory maintenance. The secondary T-cell response was found to be weaker but faster than the primary response, with a peak reached on day 5 rather than on day 15. Because only a couple of donors were included in the study, the extent to which the findings can be generalized is limited. Because abundant contaminating clonotypes from the bulk population could be contained in FACS-sorted repertoires, computational filtering was required. A small fraction of clonotypes showed up in both the CD4 and CD8 compartments, probably as a result of convergent recombination.

This clonotype was recorded a few times. Its specific antigen is unknown. No much larger clone exists at a distance of one base, and base qualities are not known. Trimming takes 0 bases from V and 6 bases from J, and the germline ends sit 11 bases apart. CDR1 and CDR2, per the germline V gene, are SGHDN and FVKESK. The CDR3 spans 14 residues, from the cysteine through the phenylalanine. Of the read, only the CDR3 DNA is kept; its 42 bases are in frame from base 1. Sequencer: Illumina NovaSeq 6000. TCR cDNA was made using 5'RACE template switching, a step that added a universal primer site and unique molecular identifiers. Priming for cDNA synthesis came from both the TCR alpha and TCR beta constant segments. Two PCR steps were used to amplify libraries, with sample barcodes and sequencing adapters being added in the second step. Sequencing of libraries was done on Illumina HiSeq 2500 (2x100 bp) or NovaSeq (2x150 bp). The authors' pipeline ran thus. MIGEC was used to demultiplex reads and collapse the reads into UMI consensus sequences, and MiXCR was used for V(D)J alignment. Vaccine-responding clonotypes were defined with edgeR using replicate PBMC samples, requiring FDR below 0.01 and a log2 fold change above 5 up to day 15. Each bulk clonotype was labeled CD4 or CD8 based on which sequenced repertoire, CD4 or CD8, contained the clonotype at higher abundance. In-frame beta chains were kept once TCRdb had trimmed the public reads at Q25 with fastp and called clones with MiXCR. Each record represents a unique CDR3 protein, reported with the most common genes and DNA among its rows. For this entry, the V and J calls and clone size follow TCRdb and not the study's own pipeline. This sample comprises some 300,000 distinct CDR3 sequences, less than 9.5% of them detected only once. Approximately 3.3% of the sample is taken by the ten largest.

According to the study, the label for this sample's treatment or condition signals: live attenuated yellow fever vaccine strain. PBMCs were isolated from peripheral blood using a standard Ficoll-Paque protocol. Dynabeads CD4 and CD8 positive selection kits were used to isolate CD4 and CD8 T-cell fractions. TriZol was used to extract RNA from bulk PBMCs, CD4 and CD8 fractions, and dextramer-positive and dextramer-negative fractions. Sequencing was performed on CD4+ T cells sorted from PBMCs, taken 5 days after the yellow fever booster vaccination. This sequence originates from a man aged 18 to 29 who received the YFV17D yellow fever vaccine. The V and J segments used are TRBV14 and TRBJ1-2; the D gene is not confidently resolved. At the DNA level, the sequence is TGTGCCAGCAGCCAAGATAGTGCCGATGATGGCTACACCTTC. Its protein reads: CASSQDSADDGYTF.